The clone carrying this TCR beta chain came up a few times. Germline CDR1 and CDR2: SQVTM and ANQGSEA. CDR3 length: 12 residues. V dropped 4 bases and J dropped 3 bases, with 9 bases sitting between them. The sample belongs to a study of PD-L1 blockade in urothelial cancer. Method: immunoSEQ multiplex PCR; TCRdb's copy keeps in-frame clones and lacks some. The repertoire has tens of thousands of clones, 79% of them found once; the top ten carry 8% to 13%. The time point: pretreatment peripheral blood. The TCR was taken from an older man with urothelial cancer. The sequences come from PBMCs, collected around atezolizumab (anti-PD-L1) treatment. The chain employs TRBV29-1 and TRBJ1-1; D gene ambiguous. CDR3 in amino acids: CSVGEADTEAFF. Here the CDR3 DNA reads TGCAGCGTTGGTGAGGCAGACACTGAAGCTTTCTTT. The entire variable domain, with the rest obtained from reference TRBV29-1 and TRBJ1-1, is as follows: SAVISQKPSRDICQRGTSLTIQCQVDSQVTMMFWYRQQPGQSLTLIATANQGSEATYESGFVIDKFPISRPNLTFSTLTVSNMSPEDSSIYLCSVGEADTEAFFGQGTRLTVV.